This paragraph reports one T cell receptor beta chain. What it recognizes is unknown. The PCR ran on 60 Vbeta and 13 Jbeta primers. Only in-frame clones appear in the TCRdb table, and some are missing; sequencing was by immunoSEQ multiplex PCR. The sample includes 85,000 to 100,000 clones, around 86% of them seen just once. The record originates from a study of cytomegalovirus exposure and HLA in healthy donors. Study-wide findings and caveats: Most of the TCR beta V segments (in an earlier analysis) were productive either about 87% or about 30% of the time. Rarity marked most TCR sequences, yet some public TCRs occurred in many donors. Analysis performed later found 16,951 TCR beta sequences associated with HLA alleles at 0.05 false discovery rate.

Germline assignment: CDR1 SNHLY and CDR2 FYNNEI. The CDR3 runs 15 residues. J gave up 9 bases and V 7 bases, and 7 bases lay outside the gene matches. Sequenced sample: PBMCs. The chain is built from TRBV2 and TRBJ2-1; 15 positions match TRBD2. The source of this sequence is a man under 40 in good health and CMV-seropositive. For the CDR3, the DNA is TGTGCCAGCACCGGGACTAGCGGGAGGTACGGTGAGCAGTTCTTC. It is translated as CASTGTSGRYGEQFF. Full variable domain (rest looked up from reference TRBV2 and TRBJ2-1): EPEVTQTPSHQVTQMGQEVILRCVPISNHLYFYWYRQILGQKVEFLVSFYNNEISEKSEIFDDQFSVERPDGSNFTLKIRSTKLEDSAMYFCASTGTSGRYGEQFFGPGTRLTVL.